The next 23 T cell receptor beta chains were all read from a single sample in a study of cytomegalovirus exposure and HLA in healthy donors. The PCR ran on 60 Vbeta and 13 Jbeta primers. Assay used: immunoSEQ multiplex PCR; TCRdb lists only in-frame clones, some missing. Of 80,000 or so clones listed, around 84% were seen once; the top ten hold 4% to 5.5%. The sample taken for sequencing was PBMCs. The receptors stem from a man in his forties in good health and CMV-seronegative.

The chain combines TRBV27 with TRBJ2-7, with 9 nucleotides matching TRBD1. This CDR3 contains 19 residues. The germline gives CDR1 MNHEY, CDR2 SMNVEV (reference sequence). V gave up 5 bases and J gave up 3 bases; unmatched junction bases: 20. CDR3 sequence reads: CASSITMVGTGMPLYEQYF. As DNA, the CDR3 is TGTGCCAGCAGTATCACTATGGTAGGGACAGGGATGCCTCTCTACGAGCAGTACTTC.

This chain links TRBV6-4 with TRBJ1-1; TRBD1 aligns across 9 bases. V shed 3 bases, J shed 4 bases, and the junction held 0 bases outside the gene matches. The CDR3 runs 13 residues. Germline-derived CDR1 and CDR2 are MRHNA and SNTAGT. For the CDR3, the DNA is TGTGCCAGCAGTGAACAGGGGGCCACTGAAGCTTTCTTT. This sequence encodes CASSEQGATEAFF.

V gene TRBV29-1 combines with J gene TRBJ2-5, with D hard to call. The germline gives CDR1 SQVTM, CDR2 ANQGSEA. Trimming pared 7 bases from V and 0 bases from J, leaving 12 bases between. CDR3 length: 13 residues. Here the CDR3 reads CSAQTNYQETQYF. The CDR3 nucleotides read TGCAGCGCTCAAACAAATTACCAAGAGACCCAGTACTTC.

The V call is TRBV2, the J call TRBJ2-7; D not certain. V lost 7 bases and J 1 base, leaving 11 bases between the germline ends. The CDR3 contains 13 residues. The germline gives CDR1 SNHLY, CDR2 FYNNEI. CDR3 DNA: TGTGCCAGCACTTGGTACCTATCCTACGAGCAGTACTTC. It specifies CASTWYLSYEQYF.

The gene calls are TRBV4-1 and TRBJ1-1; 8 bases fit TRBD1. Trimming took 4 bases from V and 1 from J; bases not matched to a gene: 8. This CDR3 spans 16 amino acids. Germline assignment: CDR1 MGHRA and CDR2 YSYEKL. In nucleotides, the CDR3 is TGCGCCAGCAGCCCGCACGGACAGGGCAGGAACACTGAAGCTTTCTTT. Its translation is CASSPHGQGRNTEAFF.

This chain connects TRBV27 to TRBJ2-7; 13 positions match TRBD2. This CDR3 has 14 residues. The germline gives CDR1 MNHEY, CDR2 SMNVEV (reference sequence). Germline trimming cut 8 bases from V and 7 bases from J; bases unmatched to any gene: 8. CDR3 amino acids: CASRQSGLAGEQYF. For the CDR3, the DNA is TGTGCCAGCCGGCAATCGGGACTAGCGGGGGAGCAGTACTTC.

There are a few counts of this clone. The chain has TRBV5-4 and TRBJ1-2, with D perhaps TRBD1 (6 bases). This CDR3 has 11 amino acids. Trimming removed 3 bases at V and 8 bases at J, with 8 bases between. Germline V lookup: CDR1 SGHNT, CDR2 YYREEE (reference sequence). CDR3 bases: TGTGCCAGCAGCTATACAGGGGGCTACACCTTC. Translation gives CASSYTGGYTF.

CDR3 residues: CASSLEGQARQETQYF. CDR3 DNA sequence: TGTGCCAGCAGCTTAGAAGGACAGGCAAGACAAGAGACCCAGTACTTC. The chain combines TRBV7-9 with TRBJ2-5; 7 bases line up with TRBD1. The CDR3 length is 16 residues. Per the germline V gene, CDR1 is SEHNR and CDR2 is FQNEAQ (reference sequence). Trimming removed 1 base from V and 2 bases from J; junction bases left unmatched: 7.

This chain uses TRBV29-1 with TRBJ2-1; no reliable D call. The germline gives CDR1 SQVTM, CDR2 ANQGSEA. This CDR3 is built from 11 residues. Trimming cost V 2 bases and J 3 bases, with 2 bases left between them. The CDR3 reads CSVELYNEQFF. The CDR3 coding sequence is TGCAGCGTTGAACTCTACAATGAGCAGTTCTTC.

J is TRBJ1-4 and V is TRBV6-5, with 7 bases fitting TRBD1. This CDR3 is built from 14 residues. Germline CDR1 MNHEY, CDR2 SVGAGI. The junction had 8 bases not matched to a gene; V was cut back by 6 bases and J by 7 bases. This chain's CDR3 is CASRTTGLVEKLFF. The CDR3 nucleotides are TGTGCCAGCAGAACGACAGGGTTGGTTGAAAAACTGTTTTTT.

Written as DNA, the CDR3 is TGTGCCAGTAGTCAACCCTCGAGGGGAGGCACTGAAGCTTTCTTT. It is translated as CASSQPSRGGTEAFF. This chain joins TRBV19 and TRBJ1-1, with D tentatively TRBD1 (5 bases). Germline V lookup: CDR1 LNHDA, CDR2 SQIVND (reference sequence). Trimming removed 5 bases at V and 4 bases at J, with 17 bases between. CDR3 length: 15 residues.

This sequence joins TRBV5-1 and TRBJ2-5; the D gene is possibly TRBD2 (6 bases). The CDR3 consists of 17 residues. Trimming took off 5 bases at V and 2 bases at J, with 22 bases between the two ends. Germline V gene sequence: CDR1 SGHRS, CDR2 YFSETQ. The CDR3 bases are TGCGCCAGCAGAAGTACAGCCTTGACTAGTCGTCAAGAGACCCAGTACTTC. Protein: CASRSTALTSRQETQYF.

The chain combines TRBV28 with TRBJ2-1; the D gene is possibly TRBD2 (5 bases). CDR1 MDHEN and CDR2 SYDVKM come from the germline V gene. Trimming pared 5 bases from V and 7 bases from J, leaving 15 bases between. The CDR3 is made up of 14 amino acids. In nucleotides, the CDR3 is TGTGCCAGCAGTATCCCCGGACTGTTTAATGAGCAGTTCTTC. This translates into CASSIPGLFNEQFF.

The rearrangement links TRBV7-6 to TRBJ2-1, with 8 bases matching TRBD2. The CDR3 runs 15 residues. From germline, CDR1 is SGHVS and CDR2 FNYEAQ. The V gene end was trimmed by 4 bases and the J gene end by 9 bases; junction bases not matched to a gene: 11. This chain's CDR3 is CASSSWTSPGGEQFF. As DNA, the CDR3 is TGTGCCAGCAGCTCCTGGACTAGCCCGGGGGGTGAGCAGTTCTTC.

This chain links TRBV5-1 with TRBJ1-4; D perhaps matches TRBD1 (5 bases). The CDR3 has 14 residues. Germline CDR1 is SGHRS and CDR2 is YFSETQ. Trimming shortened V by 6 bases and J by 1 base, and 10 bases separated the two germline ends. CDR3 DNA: TGCGCCAGCACCAATACAGGAACTAATGAAAAACTGTTTTTT. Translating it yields CASTNTGTNEKLFF.

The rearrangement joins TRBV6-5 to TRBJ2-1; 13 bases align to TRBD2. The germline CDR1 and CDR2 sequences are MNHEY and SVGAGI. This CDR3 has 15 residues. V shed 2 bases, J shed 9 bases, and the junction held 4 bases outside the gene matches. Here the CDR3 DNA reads TGTGCCAGCAGTTACGTGACTAGCGGGAGGAGTGAGCAGTTCTTC. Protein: CASSYVTSGRSEQFF.

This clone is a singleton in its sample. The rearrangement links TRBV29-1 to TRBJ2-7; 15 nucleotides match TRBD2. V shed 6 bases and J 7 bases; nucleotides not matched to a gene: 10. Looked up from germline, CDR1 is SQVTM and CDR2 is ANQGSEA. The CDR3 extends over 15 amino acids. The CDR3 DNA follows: TGCAGCGTAGCGGGACTAGCGGGAGGACCTTTTGAGCAGTACTTC. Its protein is CSVAGLAGGPFEQYF.

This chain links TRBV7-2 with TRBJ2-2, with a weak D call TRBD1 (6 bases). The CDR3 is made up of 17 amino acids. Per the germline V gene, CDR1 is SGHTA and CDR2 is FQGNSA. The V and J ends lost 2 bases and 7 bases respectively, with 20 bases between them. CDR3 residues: CASSLYPPHQQGGELFF. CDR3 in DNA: TGTGCCAGCAGCTTATATCCCCCTCACCAACAGGGCGGGGAGCTGTTTTTT.

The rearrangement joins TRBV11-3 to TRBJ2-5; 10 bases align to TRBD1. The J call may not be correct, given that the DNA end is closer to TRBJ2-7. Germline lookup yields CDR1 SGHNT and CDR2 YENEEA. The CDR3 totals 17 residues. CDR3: CASSLAYRDRGSYEQYF. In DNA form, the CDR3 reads TGTGCCAGCAGCTTAGCATACCGGGACAGGGGTTCTTACGAGCAGTACTTC.

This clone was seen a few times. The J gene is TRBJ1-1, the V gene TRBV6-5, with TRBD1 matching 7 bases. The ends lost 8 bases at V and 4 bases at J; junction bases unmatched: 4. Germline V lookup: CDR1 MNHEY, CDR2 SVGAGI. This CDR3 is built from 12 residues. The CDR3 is CASRDSSTEAFF. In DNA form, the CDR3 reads TGTGCCAGCCGGGACAGTAGCACTGAAGCTTTCTTT.

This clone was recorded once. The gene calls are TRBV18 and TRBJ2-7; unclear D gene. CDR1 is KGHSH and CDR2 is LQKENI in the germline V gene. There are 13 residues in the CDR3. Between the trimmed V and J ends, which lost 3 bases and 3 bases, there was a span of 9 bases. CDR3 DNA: TGTGCCAGCTCACCGGGCACAGTCTACGAGCAGTACTTC. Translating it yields CASSPGTVYEQYF.

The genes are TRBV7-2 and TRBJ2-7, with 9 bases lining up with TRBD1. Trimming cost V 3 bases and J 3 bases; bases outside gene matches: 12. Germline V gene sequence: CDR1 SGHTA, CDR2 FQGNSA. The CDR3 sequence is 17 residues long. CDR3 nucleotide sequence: TGTGCCAGCAGCTTTGGGACAGGGAGCGCTGGCTACTACGAGCAGTACTTC. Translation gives CASSFGTGSAGYYEQYF.

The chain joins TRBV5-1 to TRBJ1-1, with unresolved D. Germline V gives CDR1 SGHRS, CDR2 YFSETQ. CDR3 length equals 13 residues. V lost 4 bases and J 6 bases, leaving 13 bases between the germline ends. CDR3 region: CASSRNAEAEAFF. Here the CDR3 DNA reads TGCGCCAGCAGCAGGAACGCTGAGGCTGAAGCTTTCTTT.